The 9 T cell receptor beta chains in this list originate from one sample, sequenced in a study of blood T cell repertoires in COVID-19. Assay: immunoSEQ multiplex PCR; the TCRdb copy retains only in-frame clones and omits some. The sample lists roughly 180,000 clones, 70% to 85% occurring once. Sample: peripheral blood. These receptors came from a man between 60 and 75 years old who had recovered from COVID-19.

This rearrangement joins TRBV14 to TRBJ2-7; D is possibly TRBD1 (5 bases). The CDR3 length is 14 residues. Germline V lookup: CDR1 SGHDN, CDR2 FVKESK. Trimming cost V 0 bases and J 5 bases, with 11 bases left between them. The CDR3 nucleotides read TGTGCCAGCAGCCAAGAGGCAGGGTTCGACGAGCAGTACTTC. It encodes CASSQEAGFDEQYF. Variable domain in full (rest from reference TRBV14 and TRBJ2-7): EAGVTQFPSHSVIEKGQTVTLRCDPISGHDNLYWYRRVMGKEIKFLLHFVKESKQDESGMPNNRFLAERTGGTYSTLKVQPAELEDSGVYFCASSQEAGFDEQYFGPGTRLTVT.

This rearrangement joins TRBV7-9 to TRBJ1-4, with TRBD1 matching 9 bases. Germline lookup yields CDR1 SEHNR and CDR2 FQNEAQ (reference sequence). This CDR3 has 15 residues. V was clipped by 0 bases and J by 6 bases; unmatched bases: 2. The DNA of the CDR3 is TGTGCCAGCAGCTTAGCACAGGGGGCCTATGAAAAACTGTTTTTT. It translates to CASSLAQGAYEKLFF.

The V call is TRBV12-3 or TRBV12-4, the J call TRBJ1-3, with D uncertain. V lost 4 bases to trimming and J lost 5 bases, with 9 bases between them. The CDR3 consists of 13 residues. The CDR3 region is CASSSTYRNTIYF. The CDR3 DNA is TGTGCCAGCAGTTCTACGTACCGAAACACCATATATTTT.

This sequence joins TRBV7-2 and TRBJ1-1; TRBD1 matches at 8 bases. This CDR3 is 19 amino acids long. CDR1 and CDR2 from the germline V gene are SGHTA and FQGNSA. J lost 0 bases, V lost 3 bases, and 15 bases had no gene match. The CDR3 loop reads CASSFRDRRLHTLNTEAFF. The CDR3, as DNA: TGTGCCAGCAGCTTTCGGGACAGGCGCCTTCATACCCTGAACACTGAAGCTTTCTTT.

The CDR3 sequence is CASRSDTSAGGQETQYF. The CDR3 DNA follows: TGTGCCAGCAGGTCAGACACCTCAGCGGGGGGGCAAGAGACCCAGTACTTC. The genes are TRBV27 and TRBJ2-7, with TRBD2 matching 10 bases. The J call is doubtful: the DNA matches TRBJ2-5 better. This CDR3 comprises 17 residues. Germline V gives CDR1 MNHEY, CDR2 SMNVEV (reference sequence).

This clone appeared once. This chain uses TRBV19 with TRBJ2-5, with TRBD1 identical over 7 bases. Trimming at V came to 4 bases and at J to 5 bases, leaving 13 bases not matched to a gene. The CDR3 spans 16 residues. The germline V gene has CDR1 LNHDA and CDR2 SQIVND (reference sequence). This chain's CDR3 is CASSTWSRGPGETQYF. As DNA, the CDR3 is TGTGCCAGTAGTACGTGGTCGAGGGGGCCCGGCGAGACCCAGTACTTC.

The count of this clone is one. The chain links TRBV2 to TRBJ2-2; D perhaps matches TRBD1 (6 bases). Trimming shortened V by 9 bases and J by 7 bases, and 18 bases separated the two germline ends. Germline CDR1 is SNHLY and CDR2 is FYNNEI. This CDR3 has 14 residues. The CDR3 loop is CASRGLVGGGELFF. The CDR3 region has the DNA TGTGCCAGTCGCGGGCTGGTAGGGGGCGGGGAGCTGTTTTTT.

The chain has TRBV5-3 and TRBJ1-4; D gene unclear. TRBV5-3 counts as an open reading frame of uncertain function. The length of the CDR3 is 14 residues. V dropped 0 bases and J dropped 0 bases, with 3 bases sitting between them. CDR3 residues: CARSLGATNEKLFF. CDR3 DNA: TGTGCCAGAAGCTTGGGCGCAACTAATGAAAAACTGTTTTTT.

The CDR3 reads CASSLGGDLNTGELFF. The CDR3 nucleotides are TGTGCCAGCAGCTTGGGGGGGGATTTGAACACCGGGGAGCTGTTTTTT. V usage is TRBV5-4 and J usage is TRBJ2-2, with D perhaps matching TRBD2 (6 bases). Trimming cost V 0 bases and J 1 base, with 10 bases left between them. The CDR3 is made up of 16 amino acids. Germline values: CDR1 SGHNT, CDR2 YYREEE (reference sequence).